This TCR beta chain originates from a study of cytomegalovirus exposure and HLA in healthy donors. The study's findings and limits: Compared with the approximately 680-donor mean, an Asian-associated ancestry cluster reportedly had fewer N-insertions, according to a later analysis. A previous analysis found most TCR beta V segments productive roughly 90% or roughly 30% of the time.

About this clone itself: Its antigen is unknown.

V was pared by 5 bases and J by 10 bases, with 21 bases of the junction left unmatched. The CDR3 contains 18 residues. Germline lookup yields CDR1 SEHNR and CDR2 FQNEAQ (reference sequence). A multiplex PCR was run with 60 Vbeta primers and 13 Jbeta primers. Assay used: immunoSEQ multiplex PCR; TCRdb lists only in-frame clones, some missing. This table has approximately 190,000 clones, approximately 78% appearing once. The chain joins TRBV7-9 to TRBJ2-1, with 9 bases lining up with TRBD2. The sequenced material came from PBMCs. The sequence came from a woman younger than 35 in good health and CMV-seronegative. CDR3 amino acids: CASSHTPGASGTNEEQFF. The CDR3 DNA sequence: TGTGCCAGCAGCCATACCCCGGGGGCTAGCGGGACAAATGAGGAGCAGTTCTTC.